This T cell receptor (beta chain) is drawn from a study of T cells in localized non-small cell lung cancer. Trimming pared 5 bases from V and 1 base from J, leaving 9 bases between. The V gene's germline CDR1 is MNHEY and CDR2 SVGAGI. CDR3 length: 15 amino acids. Sequenced by immunoSEQ multiplex PCR; TCRdb stores in-frame clones only, minus some. The sample lists tens of thousands of clones, about nine tenths seen once, with under 7% in the top ten. The chain combines TRBV6-5 with TRBJ2-6, with a weak D call TRBD1 (6 bases). This sequence was found in a male donor at least 60 years old with stage II lung adenocarcinoma. The specimen comprised peripheral blood mononuclear cells, sampled before any cancer treatment. The CDR3 nucleotides read TGTGCCAGCAGTACAGGGCTGTCTGGGGCCAACGTCCTGACTTTC. Translation: CASSTGLSGANVLTF.